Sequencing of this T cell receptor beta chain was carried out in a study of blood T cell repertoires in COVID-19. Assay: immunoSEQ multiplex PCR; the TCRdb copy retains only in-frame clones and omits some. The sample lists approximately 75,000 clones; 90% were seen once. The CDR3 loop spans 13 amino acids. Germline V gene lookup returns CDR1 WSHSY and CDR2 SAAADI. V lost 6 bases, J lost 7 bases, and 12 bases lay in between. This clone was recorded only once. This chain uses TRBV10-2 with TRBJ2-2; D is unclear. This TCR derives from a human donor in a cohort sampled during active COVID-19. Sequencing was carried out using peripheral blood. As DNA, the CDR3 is TGCGCCAGCAGGCGGTCTGTGGTCGGGGAGCTGTTTTTT. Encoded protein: CASRRSVVGELFF.